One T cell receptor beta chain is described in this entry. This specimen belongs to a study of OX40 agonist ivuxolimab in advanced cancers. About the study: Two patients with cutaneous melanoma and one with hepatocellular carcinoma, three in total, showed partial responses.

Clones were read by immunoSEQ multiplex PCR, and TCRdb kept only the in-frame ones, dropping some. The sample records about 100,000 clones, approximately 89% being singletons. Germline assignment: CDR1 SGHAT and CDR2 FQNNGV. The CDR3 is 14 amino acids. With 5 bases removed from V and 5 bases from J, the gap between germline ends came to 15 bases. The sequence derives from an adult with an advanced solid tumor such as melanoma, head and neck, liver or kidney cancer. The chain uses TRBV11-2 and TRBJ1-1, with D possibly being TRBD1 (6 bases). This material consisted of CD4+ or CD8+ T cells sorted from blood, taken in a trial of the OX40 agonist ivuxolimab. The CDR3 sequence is CASSPRTALTEAFF. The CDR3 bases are TGTGCCAGCAGCCCTCGGACAGCTCTAACTGAAGCTTTCTTT.